This entry describes one T cell receptor (beta chain). TEMRA cells were FACS-enriched, and CD8+ and CD4+ T cells were isolated negatively. Losses at the gene ends were 6 bases for V and 8 bases for J; bases not matched to a gene: 7. From germline, CDR1 is SNHLY and CDR2 FYNNEI. This CDR3 is 13 amino acids long. Reverse transcription of about 0.45 to 1 ug RNA used random hexamers. Each CDR3 protein is one row after TCRdb ran MiXCR on the immunoSEQ multiplex PCR reads. Found here are 150,000 to 200,000 distinct CDR3 sequences, just under 95% of them singletons; the top ten hold more than 0.11%. The data originate from a study of CD8 T cells in Susac syndrome.

Sequencing was performed on CD4+ T cells from PBMCs. The chain is built from TRBV2 and TRBJ2-1; 7 nucleotides agree with TRBD1. This receptor was obtained from a human donor in good health. The CDR3 DNA reads TGTGCCAGCAGACAGGGGATGATGGATGAGCAGTTCTTC. It codes for CASRQGMMDEQFF. The full variable domain, completed using reference TRBV2 and TRBJ2-1, is EPEVTQTPSHQVTQMGQEVILRCVPISNHLYFYWYRQILGQKVEFLVSFYNNEISEKSEIFDDQFSVERPDGSNFTLKIRSTKLEDSAMYFCASRQGMMDEQFFGPGTRLTVL.